The entry below gives a single T cell receptor (beta chain) sequence along with its context. The antigen remains undetermined. The CDR3 runs 15 residues. V was pared by 0 bases and J by 9 bases, with 7 bases of the junction left unmatched. Germline V gene sequence: CDR1 SGDLS, CDR2 YYNGEE. This sample was taken from a study of cytomegalovirus exposure and HLA in healthy donors. Overall study findings and caveats: In terms of immune exposure information, only CMV serostatus was available. A later analysis found most CMV-associated TCR beta chains apparently HLA-restricted. Differences between HLA loci emerged in a later analysis of TCR association rates, with DRB1 most and HLA-C fewest. For most subjects, TCR beta sequences were reported to predict HLA-A and HLA-B alleles with accuracy.

PCR primers comprised 60 Vbeta and 13 Jbeta primers. The repertoire was sequenced with immunoSEQ multiplex PCR; TCRdb's copy has only in-frame clones and lacks some. The sample contains under 150,000 clones, 80% of which appear only once. This chain joins TRBV9 and TRBJ2-1, with 9 nucleotides matching TRBD2. This clonotype was obtained from a middle-aged woman in good health and CMV-seronegative. Sequenced input: PBMCs. Here the CDR3 DNA reads TGTGCCAGCAGCGTAGGGGGCGGGGGGGCCGCTGAGCAGTTCTTC. This sequence encodes CASSVGGGGAAEQFF.